The 25 T cell receptor beta chains below come from one sample, sequenced in a study of cytomegalovirus exposure and HLA in healthy donors. PCR amplification relied on 60 Vbeta primers (plus 13 Jbeta primers). TCRdb's table, derived via immunoSEQ multiplex PCR, lists solely in-frame clones and lacks some. The sample has approximately 180,000 clones; 77% are singletons. Sequencing was performed on PBMCs. These receptors came from a woman aged 25 to 39 in good health and CMV-seropositive.

Here the CDR3 reads CSGGDSLAAKNIQYF. CDR3 sequence (DNA): TGCAGCGGGGGGGACAGTTTAGCGGCCAAAAACATTCAGTACTTC. This chain connects TRBV29-1 to TRBJ2-4; tentatively, D is TRBD1 (7 bases). The CDR3 contains 15 residues. Trimming left V 7 bases short and J 1 base short, with 17 bases between. CDR1 is SQVTM, CDR2 ANQGSEA, per germline.

This clone was detected a few times. This chain connects TRBV28 to TRBJ2-2; 7 bases map to TRBD1. Germline V gene sequence: CDR1 MDHEN, CDR2 SYDVKM. The CDR3 contains 15 residues. The ends lost 9 bases at V and 5 bases at J; junction bases unmatched: 12. CDR3 sequence reads: CASFYYRGGTGELFF. CDR3 bases: TGTGCCAGTTTCTATTACAGGGGTGGAACCGGGGAGCTGTTTTTT.

The J gene is TRBJ2-3, the V gene TRBV28, with 8 bases identical to TRBD2. V gave up 1 base and J gave up 0 bases; unmatched junction bases: 9. The germline gives CDR1 MDHEN, CDR2 SYDVKM. This CDR3 spans 18 amino acids. DNA for the CDR3: TGTGCCAGCAGTTTATCCCGGACTAGCTCCTCTAGCACAGATACGCAGTATTTT. This translates into CASSLSRTSSSSTDTQYF.

The rearrangement joins TRBV7-2 to TRBJ1-4, with D tentatively TRBD1 (5 bases). V was clipped by 2 bases and J by 3 bases, with 13 bases between them. Germline lookup yields CDR1 SGHTA and CDR2 FQGNSA. The CDR3 extends over 16 amino acids. The CDR3 DNA reads as TGTGCCAGCAGCTTAATGGGGCAGGGCGCTAATGAAAAACTGTTTTTT. This gives the protein CASSLMGQGANEKLFF.

This chain joins TRBV21-1 and TRBJ2-1; the table gives TRBD1 as D, unverified against the DNA. TRBV21-1 is labeled a pseudogene. The CDR3 is 18 residues long. The CDR3 is CASSKQWTPRSSYNEQFF. DNA for the CDR3: TGTGCCAGCAGCAAACAATGGACACCAAGGAGCTCCTACAATGAGCAGTTCTTC.

The rearrangement joins TRBV28 to TRBJ1-5, with a weak D call TRBD1 (5 bases). The length of the CDR3 is 16 residues. CDR1 MDHEN and CDR2 SYDVKM come from the germline V gene. V was pared by 3 bases and J by 1 base, with 13 bases between. CDR3 DNA sequence: TGTGCCAGCAGTTTCCTGGACATTCCCAGCAATCAGCCCCAGCATTTT. Its translation is CASSFLDIPSNQPQHF.

V is TRBV19 and J is TRBJ2-1; possibly TRBD2 for D (6 bases). The CDR3 length is 15 residues. Trimming shortened V by 4 bases and J by 3 bases, and 13 bases separated the two germline ends. CDR1 is LNHDA and CDR2 is SQIVND in the germline V gene (reference sequence). The CDR3 region is CASSKTGAGYNEQFF. Here the CDR3 DNA reads TGTGCCAGTAGTAAGACGGGAGCGGGCTACAATGAGCAGTTCTTC.

The chain has TRBV2 and TRBJ2-2; no clear D. CDR3 length equals 14 residues. V lost 2 bases and J 5 bases, leaving 9 bases between the germline ends. Germline V lookup: CDR1 SNHLY, CDR2 FYNNEI. CDR3 region: CASSERLGTGELFF. The CDR3 DNA reads TGTGCCAGCAGTGAAAGGCTCGGGACCGGGGAGCTGTTTTTT.

This clone was recorded only once. This chain joins TRBV19 and TRBJ1-5, with no clear D. Deletions cut 6 bases from V and 0 bases from J, with 15 bases between. The CDR3 loop spans 16 amino acids. CDR1 and CDR2 (germline): LNHDA, SQIVND (reference sequence). The CDR3: CASSREAGVSNQPQHF. The CDR3 DNA reads as TGTGCCAGTAGCCGTGAGGCGGGAGTTAGCAATCAGCCCCAGCATTTT.

The chain's CDR3 is CATSRGTSGRVRYNEQFF. CDR3 in DNA: TGTGCCACCAGCAGAGGGACTAGCGGGAGAGTAAGATACAATGAGCAGTTCTTC. This sequence joins TRBV15 and TRBJ2-1; 13 bases match TRBD2. This CDR3 comprises 18 residues. In germline, CDR1 is LNHNV, CDR2 YYDKDF (reference sequence). The V and J ends lost 1 base and 4 bases, in that order; junction bases with no gene match: 7.

This chain joins TRBV11-3 and TRBJ1-2; D possibly corresponds to TRBD1 (5 bases). The CDR3 extends over 15 amino acids. Germline CDR1 is SGHNT and CDR2 is YENEEA. V was trimmed by 5 bases and J by 9 bases, leaving 22 bases between them. The CDR3 spells CASSPNPGTRWSYTF. CDR3 bases: TGTGCCAGCAGCCCTAACCCCGGGACTAGGTGGAGCTACACCTTC.

The gene calls are TRBV25-1 and TRBJ1-5; a weak D match, TRBD1 (6 bases). The length of the CDR3 is 15 residues. Trimming shortened V by 1 base and J by 1 base, and 8 bases separated the two germline ends. Germline V gene data show CDR1 as MGHDK and CDR2 as SYGVNS. CDR3 protein: CASSESRGSNQPQHF. CDR3 in DNA: TGTGCCAGCAGTGAATCAAGGGGGAGCAATCAGCCCCAGCATTTT.

The rearrangement links TRBV29-1 to TRBJ2-7, with 7 bases fitting TRBD2. The CDR3 contains 14 residues. CDR1 is SQVTM and CDR2 is ANQGSEA in the germline V gene. The V and J ends lost 4 bases and 2 bases, in that order; junction bases with no gene match: 8. As DNA, the CDR3 is TGCAGCGTTGGGGGCGGGAGACGGACCTACGAGCAGTACTTC. This gives the protein CSVGGGRRTYEQYF.

This sequence joins TRBV6-5 and TRBJ2-5; TRBD2 might be the D (6 bases). There are 16 residues in the CDR3. The germline V gene has CDR1 MNHEY and CDR2 SVGAGI. The V and J ends lost 1 base and 2 bases respectively, with 14 bases between them. The CDR3 protein is CASSYFGGEAQETQYF. The CDR3 DNA sequence: TGTGCCAGCAGTTACTTCGGCGGGGAGGCTCAAGAGACCCAGTACTTC.

The J gene is TRBJ2-7, the V gene TRBV6-6; weak D call: TRBD2 (6 bases). This CDR3 has 13 residues. V lost 5 bases and J lost 5, with 13 bases in between. Per germline, CDR1 MNHNY and CDR2 SVGAGI (reference sequence). The CDR3, as DNA: TGTGCCAGCAGTGGTGGGAGGAATAACGAGCAGTACTTC. Translation: CASSGGRNNEQYF.

The DNA for the CDR3 is TGTGCCTGGAGTGTACTCGGGCCGAGCGGCGATCAGCCCCAGCATTTT. Translation gives CAWSVLGPSGDQPQHF. The rearrangement joins TRBV30 to TRBJ1-5; D not resolved. The CDR3 has 16 residues. The ends were cut back, 0 bases at V and 5 bases at J, with 17 bases in the middle. CDR1 is GTSNPN, CDR2 SVGIG, per germline (reference sequence).

The chain couples TRBV7-9 to TRBJ2-7, with no clear D. V was cut by 2 bases and J by 7 bases, with 12 bases left in between. Germline CDR1 is SEHNR and CDR2 is FQNEAQ (reference sequence). The CDR3 extends over 13 amino acids. This CDR3 is CASSLRSTPEQYF. The CDR3 coding sequence is TGTGCCAGCAGCTTAAGGAGCACTCCGGAGCAGTACTTC.

The J gene is TRBJ1-5, the V gene TRBV19, with D possibly TRBD1 on 5 matching bases. The germline gives CDR1 LNHDA, CDR2 SQIVND (reference sequence). Trimming shortened V by 5 bases and J by 7 bases, and 18 bases separated the two germline ends. The CDR3 sequence is 15 residues long. This chain's CDR3 is CASSPLGQSGQPQHF. In DNA, the CDR3 is TGTGCCAGTAGTCCCCTCGGACAATCAGGCCAGCCCCAGCATTTT. The variable domain in full, with the rest retrieved from reference TRBV19 and TRBJ1-5, is DGGITQSPKYLFRKEGQNVTLSCEQNLNHDAMYWYRQDPGQGLRLIYYSQIVNDFQKGDIAEGYSVSREKKESFPLTVTSAQKNPTAFYLCASSPLGQSGQPQHFGDGTRLSIL.

DNA of the CDR3: TGTGCCAGCAGCTTGACCAATTCCGGGACTGATGGGGCCAACGTCCTGACTTTC. It codes for CASSLTNSGTDGANVLTF. The chain combines TRBV5-4 with TRBJ2-6; tentatively, D is TRBD2 (6 bases). The V and J ends lost 1 base and 3 bases respectively, with 17 bases between them. The CDR3 spans 18 residues. Germline V gene lookup returns CDR1 SGHNT and CDR2 YYREEE (reference sequence).

The rearrangement uses TRBV5-5 and TRBJ2-5; D might be TRBD1 (6 bases). Trimming left V 0 bases short and J 1 base short, with 13 bases between. The CDR3 extends over 16 amino acids. CDR1 and CDR2 (germline): SGHKS, YYEKEE (reference sequence). The CDR3 loop is CASSLALQGPQETQYF. The CDR3 DNA follows: TGTGCCAGCAGCTTGGCCCTACAGGGTCCCCAAGAGACCCAGTACTTC.

This clone occurred a few times. CDR3 sequence (DNA): TGTGCCAGCAGTTTCCGGGTTCCAGATACGCAGTATTTT. This sequence encodes CASSFRVPDTQYF. V usage is TRBV28 and J usage is TRBJ2-3, with no clear D. The ends were cut back, 3 bases at V and 4 bases at J, with 8 bases in the middle. This CDR3 comprises 13 residues. CDR1 MDHEN and CDR2 SYDVKM come from the germline V gene. Based on the CDR3 plus reference TRBV28 and TRBJ2-3, the full variable domain is DVKVTQSSRYLVKRTGEKVFLECVQDMDHENMFWYRQDPGLGLRLIYFSYDVKMKEKGDIPEGYSVSREKKERFSLILESASTNQTSMYLCASSFRVPDTQYFGPGTRLTVL.

This sequence joins TRBV7-6 and TRBJ2-5; D uncertain. With 4 bases removed from V and 4 bases from J, the gap between germline ends came to 13 bases. The CDR3 sequence is 14 residues long. CDR1 and CDR2 from the germline V gene are SGHVS and FNYEAQ. This CDR3 reads CASSSTRVGETQYF. The CDR3 DNA follows: TGTGCCAGCAGCTCCACTCGGGTGGGAGAGACCCAGTACTTC.

This rearrangement joins TRBV9 to TRBJ2-2, with 8 bases identical to TRBD1. The CDR3 extends over 14 amino acids. J was trimmed by 4 bases and V by 4 bases; bases with no gene match: 3. Germline V lookup: CDR1 SGDLS, CDR2 YYNGEE. As DNA, the CDR3 is TGTGCCAGCAGCCCCAGGGGGCCCACCGGGGAGCTGTTTTTT. This codes for CASSPRGPTGELFF.

This clone occurred a few times. The chain joins TRBV9 to TRBJ2-1; D not certain. Trimming removed 0 bases from V and 9 bases from J, with 7 bases in between. Germline CDR1 is SGDLS and CDR2 is YYNGEE. CDR3 length: 12 amino acids. In nucleotides, the CDR3 is TGTGCCAGCAGCGTAGAAGTGAGTGAGCAGTTCTTC. Its protein is CASSVEVSEQFF. Full variable domain (rest looked up from reference TRBV9 and TRBJ2-1): DSGVTQTPKHLITATGQRVTLRCSPRSGDLSVYWYQQSLDQGLQFLIQYYNGEERAKGNILERFSAQQFPDLHSELNLSSLELGDSALYFCASSVEVSEQFFGPGTRLTVL.

The rearrangement joins TRBV28 to TRBJ1-5; TRBD1 is a possible D gene (5 bases). The CDR3 covers 14 residues. The V and J ends lost 5 bases and 6 bases respectively, with 14 bases between them. Germline CDR1 MDHEN, CDR2 SYDVKM. CDR3 amino acids: CASSTSGRAQPQHF. The CDR3 coding sequence is TGTGCCAGCAGTACCTCAGGGAGGGCTCAGCCCCAGCATTTT.